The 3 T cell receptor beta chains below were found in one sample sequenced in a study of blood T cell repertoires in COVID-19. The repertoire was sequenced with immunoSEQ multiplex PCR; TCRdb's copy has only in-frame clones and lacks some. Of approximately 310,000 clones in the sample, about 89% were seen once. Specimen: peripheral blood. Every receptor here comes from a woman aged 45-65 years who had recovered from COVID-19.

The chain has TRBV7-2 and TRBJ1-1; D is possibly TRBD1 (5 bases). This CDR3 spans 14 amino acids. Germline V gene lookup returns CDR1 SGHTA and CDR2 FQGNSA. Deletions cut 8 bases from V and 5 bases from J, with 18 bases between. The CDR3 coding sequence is TGTGCCAGCGTTATTCCTAAGGGGTGGACTGAAGCTTTCTTT. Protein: CASVIPKGWTEAFF. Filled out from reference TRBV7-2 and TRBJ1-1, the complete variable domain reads GAGVSQSPSNKVTEKGKDVELRCDPISGHTALYWYRQSLGQGLEFLIYFQGNSAPDKSGLPSDRFSAERTGGSVSTLTIQRTQQEDSAVYLCASVIPKGWTEAFFGQGTRLTVV.

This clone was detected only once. The CDR3 loop is CASSLNPGNTGELFF. The DNA for the CDR3 is TGTGCCAGCAGCTTAAATCCGGGGAACACCGGGGAGCTGTTTTTT. The genes are TRBV7-2 and TRBJ2-2; D unresolved. V lost 2 bases and J lost 1, with 8 bases in between. Germline loops: CDR1 SGHTA, CDR2 FQGNSA. This CDR3 is 15 amino acids long.

DNA of the CDR3: TGTGCCAGCAGCTTGGCCCTGCAGGGGGCGAATGAGCAGTTCTTC. Translation: CASSLALQGANEQFF. This rearrangement joins TRBV5-8 to TRBJ2-1; 8 bases fit TRBD1. Per the germline V gene, CDR1 is SGHTS and CDR2 is YDEGEE. V shed 0 bases, J shed 7 bases, and the junction held 6 bases outside the gene matches. The CDR3 covers 15 residues. Based on the CDR3 plus reference TRBV5-8 and TRBJ2-1, the full variable domain is EAGVTQSPTHLIKTRGQQATLRCSPISGHTSVYWYQQALGLGLQFLLWYDEGEERNRGNFPPRFSGRQFPNYSSELNVNALELEDSALYLCASSLALQGANEQFFGPGTRLTVL.